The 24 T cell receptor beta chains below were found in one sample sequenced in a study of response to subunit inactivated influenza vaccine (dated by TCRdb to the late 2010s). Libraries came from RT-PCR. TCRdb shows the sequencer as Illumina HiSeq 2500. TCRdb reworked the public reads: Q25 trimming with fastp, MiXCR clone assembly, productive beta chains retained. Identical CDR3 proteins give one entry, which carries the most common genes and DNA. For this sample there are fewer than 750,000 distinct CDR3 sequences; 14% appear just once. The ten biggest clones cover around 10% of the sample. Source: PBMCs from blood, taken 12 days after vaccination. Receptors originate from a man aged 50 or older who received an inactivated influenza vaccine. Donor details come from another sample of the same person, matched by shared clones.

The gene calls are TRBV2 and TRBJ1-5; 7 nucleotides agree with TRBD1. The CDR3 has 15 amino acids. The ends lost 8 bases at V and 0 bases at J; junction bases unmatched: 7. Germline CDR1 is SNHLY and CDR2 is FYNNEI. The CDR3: CASRDRDHSNQPQHF. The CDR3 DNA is TGTGCCAGCCGCGACAGGGACCATAGCAATCAGCCCCAGCATTTT.

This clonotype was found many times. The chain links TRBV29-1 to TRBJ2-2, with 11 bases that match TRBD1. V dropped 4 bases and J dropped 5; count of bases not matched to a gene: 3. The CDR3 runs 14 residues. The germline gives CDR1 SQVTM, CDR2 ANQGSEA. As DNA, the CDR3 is TGCAGCGTTGCTGGACAGGGGGCTACCGGGGAGCTGTTTTTT. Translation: CSVAGQGATGELFF.

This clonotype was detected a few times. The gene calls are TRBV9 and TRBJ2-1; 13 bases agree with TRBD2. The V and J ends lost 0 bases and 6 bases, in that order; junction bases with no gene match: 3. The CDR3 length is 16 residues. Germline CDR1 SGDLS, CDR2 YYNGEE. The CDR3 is CASSVGTSGGANEQFF. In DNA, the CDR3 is TGTGCCAGCAGCGTAGGAACTAGCGGGGGGGCCAATGAGCAGTTCTTC.

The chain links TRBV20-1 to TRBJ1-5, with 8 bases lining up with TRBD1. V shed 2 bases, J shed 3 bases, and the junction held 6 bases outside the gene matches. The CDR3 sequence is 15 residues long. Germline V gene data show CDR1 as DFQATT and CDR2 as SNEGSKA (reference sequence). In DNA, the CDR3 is TGCAGTGCTAGATTTGACAGGGGCCCCAATCAGCCCCAGCATTTT. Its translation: CSARFDRGPNQPQHF.

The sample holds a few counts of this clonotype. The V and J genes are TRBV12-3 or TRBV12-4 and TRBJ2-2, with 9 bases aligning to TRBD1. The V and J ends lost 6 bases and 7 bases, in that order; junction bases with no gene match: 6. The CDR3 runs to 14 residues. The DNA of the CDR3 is TGTGCCAGCAGGGGACAGGGTGGTATCGGGGAGCTGTTTTTT. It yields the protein CASRGQGGIGELFF.

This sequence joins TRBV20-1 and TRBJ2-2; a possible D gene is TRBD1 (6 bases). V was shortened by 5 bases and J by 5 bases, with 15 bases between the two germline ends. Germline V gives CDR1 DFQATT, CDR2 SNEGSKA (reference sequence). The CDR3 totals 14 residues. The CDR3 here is CSAARGSETGELFF. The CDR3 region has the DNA TGCAGTGCTGCAAGGGGGAGTGAAACCGGGGAGCTGTTTTTT.

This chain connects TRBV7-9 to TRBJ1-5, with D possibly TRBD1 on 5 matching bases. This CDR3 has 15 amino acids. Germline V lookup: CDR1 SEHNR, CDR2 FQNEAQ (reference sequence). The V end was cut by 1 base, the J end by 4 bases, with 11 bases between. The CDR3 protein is CASSLGGDGNQPQHF. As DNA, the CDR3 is TGTGCCAGCAGCTTAGGGGGGGATGGGAATCAGCCCCAGCATTTT.

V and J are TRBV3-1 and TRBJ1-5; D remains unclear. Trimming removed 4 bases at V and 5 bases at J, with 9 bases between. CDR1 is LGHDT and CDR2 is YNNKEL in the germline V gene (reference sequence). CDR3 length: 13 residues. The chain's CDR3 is CASSRTRDQPQHF. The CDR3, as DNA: TGTGCCAGCAGCCGCACCAGAGATCAGCCCCAGCATTTT.

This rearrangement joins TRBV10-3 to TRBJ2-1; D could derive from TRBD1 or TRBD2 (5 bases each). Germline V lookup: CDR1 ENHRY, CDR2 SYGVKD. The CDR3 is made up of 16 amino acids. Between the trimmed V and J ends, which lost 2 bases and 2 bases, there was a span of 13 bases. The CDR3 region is CAISEGRGVAYNEQFF. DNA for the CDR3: TGTGCCATCAGTGAGGGAAGGGGAGTCGCCTACAATGAGCAGTTCTTC.

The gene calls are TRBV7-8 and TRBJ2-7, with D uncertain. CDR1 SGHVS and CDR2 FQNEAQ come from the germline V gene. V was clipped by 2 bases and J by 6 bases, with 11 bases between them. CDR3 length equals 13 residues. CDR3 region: CASSLRVVVEQYF. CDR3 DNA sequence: TGTGCCAGCAGCTTACGAGTTGTGGTCGAGCAGTACTTC.

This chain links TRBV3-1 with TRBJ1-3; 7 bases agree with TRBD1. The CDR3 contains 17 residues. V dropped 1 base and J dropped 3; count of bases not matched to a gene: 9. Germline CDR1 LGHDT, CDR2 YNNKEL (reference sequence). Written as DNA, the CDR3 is TGTGCCAGCAGCCAAGGACAGGGACTTAGGGTTGGAAACACCATATATTTT. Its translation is CASSQGQGLRVGNTIYF.

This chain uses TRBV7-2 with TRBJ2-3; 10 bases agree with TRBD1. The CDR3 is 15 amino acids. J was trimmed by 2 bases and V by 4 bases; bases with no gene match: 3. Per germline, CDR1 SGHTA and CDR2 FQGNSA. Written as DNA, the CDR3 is TGTGCCAGCAGCTCCAGACAGGGGGCCACAGATACGCAGTATTTT. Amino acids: CASSSRQGATDTQYF.

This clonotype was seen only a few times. The CDR3, as DNA: TGTGCCAGCAGCGTAGAGGGATCACCCCTCCACTTT. It specifies CASSVEGSPLHF. V gene TRBV9 combines with J gene TRBJ1-6, with D hard to call. CDR1 is SGDLS, CDR2 YYNGEE, per germline. Trimming shortened V by 0 bases and J by 10 bases, and 5 bases separated the two germline ends. CDR3 size: 12 residues.

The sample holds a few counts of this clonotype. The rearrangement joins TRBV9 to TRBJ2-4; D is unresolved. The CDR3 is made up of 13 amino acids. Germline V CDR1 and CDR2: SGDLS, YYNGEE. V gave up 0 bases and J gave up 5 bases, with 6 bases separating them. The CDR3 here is CASSVDGENIQYF. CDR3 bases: TGTGCCAGCAGCGTAGACGGCGAAAACATTCAGTACTTC.

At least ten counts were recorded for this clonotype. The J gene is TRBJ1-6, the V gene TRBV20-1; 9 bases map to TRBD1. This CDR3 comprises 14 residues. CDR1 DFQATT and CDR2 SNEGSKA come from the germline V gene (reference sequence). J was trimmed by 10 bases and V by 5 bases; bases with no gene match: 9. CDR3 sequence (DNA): TGCAGTGCTCGGGAACAGGGGGCGATATCACCCCTCCACTTT. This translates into CSAREQGAISPLHF.

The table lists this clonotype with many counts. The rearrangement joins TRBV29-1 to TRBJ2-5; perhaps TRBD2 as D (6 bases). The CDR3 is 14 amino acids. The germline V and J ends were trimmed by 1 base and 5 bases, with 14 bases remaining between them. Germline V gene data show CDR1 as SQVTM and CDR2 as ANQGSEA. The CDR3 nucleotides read TGCAGCGTTGAAGGGGGGGAGGCGCAGGAGACCCAGTACTTC. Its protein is CSVEGGEAQETQYF. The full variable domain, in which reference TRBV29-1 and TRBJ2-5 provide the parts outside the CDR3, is SAVISQKPSRDICQRGTSLTIQCQVDSQVTMMFWYRQQPGQSLTLIATANQGSEATYESGFVIDKFPISRPNLTFSTLTVSNMSPEDSSIYLCSVEGGEAQETQYFGPGTRLLVL.

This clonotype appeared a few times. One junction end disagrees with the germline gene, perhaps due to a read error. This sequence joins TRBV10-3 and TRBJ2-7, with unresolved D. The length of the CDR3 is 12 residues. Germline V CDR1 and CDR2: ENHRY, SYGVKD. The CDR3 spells CAISKSPYEQYF. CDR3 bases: TGTGCCATCAGTAAGTCTCCCTACGAGCAGTACTTC.

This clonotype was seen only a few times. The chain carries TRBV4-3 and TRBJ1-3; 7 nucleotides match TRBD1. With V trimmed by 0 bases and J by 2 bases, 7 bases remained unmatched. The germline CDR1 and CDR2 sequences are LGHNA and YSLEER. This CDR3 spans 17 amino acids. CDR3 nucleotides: TGCGCCAGCAGCCAAGAGCCCTTCGACAGGGCTGGAAACACCATATATTTT. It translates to CASSQEPFDRAGNTIYF.

The CDR3 reads CAVTTDDTGELFF. The CDR3 DNA reads TGTGCCGTCACGACGGATGACACCGGGGAGCTGTTTTTT. This rearrangement joins TRBV12-3 or TRBV12-4 to TRBJ2-2; no firm D call. The CDR3 spans 13 residues. Trimming left V 11 bases short and J 3 bases short, with 13 bases between.

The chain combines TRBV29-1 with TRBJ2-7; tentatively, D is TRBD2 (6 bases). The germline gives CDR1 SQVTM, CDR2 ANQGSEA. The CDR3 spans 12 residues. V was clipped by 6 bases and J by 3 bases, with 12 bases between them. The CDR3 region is CSVAGRNYEQYF. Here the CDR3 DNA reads TGCAGCGTCGCGGGACGGAACTACGAGCAGTACTTC.

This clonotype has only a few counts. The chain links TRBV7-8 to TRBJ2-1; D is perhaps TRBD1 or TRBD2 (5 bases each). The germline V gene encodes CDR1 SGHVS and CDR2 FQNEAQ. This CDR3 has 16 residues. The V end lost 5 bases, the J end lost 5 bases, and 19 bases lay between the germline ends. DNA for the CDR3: TGTGCCAGCAGCCCGGGGCGGGTCCGGGCCGACAATGAGCAGTTCTTC. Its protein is CASSPGRVRADNEQFF.

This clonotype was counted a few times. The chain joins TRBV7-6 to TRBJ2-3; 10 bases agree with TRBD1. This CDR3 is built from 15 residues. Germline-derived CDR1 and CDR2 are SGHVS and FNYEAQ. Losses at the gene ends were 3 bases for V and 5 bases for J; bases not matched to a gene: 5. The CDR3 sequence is CASSLRTGGEDTQYF. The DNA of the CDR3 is TGTGCCAGCAGCTTGAGGACAGGGGGGGAAGATACGCAGTATTTT. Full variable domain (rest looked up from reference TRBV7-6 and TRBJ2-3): GAGVSQSPRYKVTKRGQDVALRCDPISGHVSLYWYRQALGQGPEFLTYFNYEAQQDKSGLPNDRFSAERPEGSISTLTIQRTEQRDSAMYRCASSLRTGGEDTQYFGPGTRLTVL.

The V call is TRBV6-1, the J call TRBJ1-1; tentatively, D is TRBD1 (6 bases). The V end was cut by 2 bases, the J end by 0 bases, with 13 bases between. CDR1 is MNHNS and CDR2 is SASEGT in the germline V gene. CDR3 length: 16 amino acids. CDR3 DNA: TGTGCCAGCAGTGAATTCTGGGGGCGCGTGAACACTGAAGCTTTCTTT. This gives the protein CASSEFWGRVNTEAFF.

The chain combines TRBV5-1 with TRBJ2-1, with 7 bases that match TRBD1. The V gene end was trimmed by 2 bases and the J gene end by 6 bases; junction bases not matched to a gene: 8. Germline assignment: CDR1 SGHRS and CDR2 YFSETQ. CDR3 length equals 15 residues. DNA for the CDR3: TGCGCCAGCAGCTTCCGGGACAGTTTTTTCAATGAGCAGTTCTTC. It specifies CASSFRDSFFNEQFF.